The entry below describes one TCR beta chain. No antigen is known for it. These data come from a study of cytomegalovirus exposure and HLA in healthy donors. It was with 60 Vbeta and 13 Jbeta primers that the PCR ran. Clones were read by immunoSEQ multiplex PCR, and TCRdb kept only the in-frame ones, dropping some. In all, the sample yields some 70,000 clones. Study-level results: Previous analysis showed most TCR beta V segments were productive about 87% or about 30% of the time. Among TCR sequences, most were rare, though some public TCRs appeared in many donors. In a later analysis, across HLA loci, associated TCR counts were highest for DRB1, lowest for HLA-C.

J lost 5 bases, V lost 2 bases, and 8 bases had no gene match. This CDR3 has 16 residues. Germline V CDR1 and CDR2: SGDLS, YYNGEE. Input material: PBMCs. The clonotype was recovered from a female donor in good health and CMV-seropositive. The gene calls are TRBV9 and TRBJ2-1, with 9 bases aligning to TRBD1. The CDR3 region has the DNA TGTGCCAGCAGCGTGGGAGGACAGGGGCGAAACAATGAGCAGTTCTTC. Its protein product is CASSVGGQGRNNEQFF.